This entry features one TCR beta chain sequence. Sequencing used immunoSEQ multiplex PCR; TCRdb keeps in-frame clones, though not all of them. This sample carries 490,000 or so clones, about 85% of them seen once, and the ten largest clones take approximately 8%. These data belong to a study of blood T cell repertoires in COVID-19. Study details: The origin of the acute and convalescent COVID-19 samples was the United States, Italy and Spain.

V was shortened by 3 bases and J by 1 base, with 10 bases between the two germline ends. Looked up from germline, CDR1 is LNHDA and CDR2 is SQIVND (reference sequence). The CDR3 spans 15 residues. The sample comprised PBMCs or T cells enriched from blood (not recorded which). This TCR came from a woman aged 60-70 years who had recovered from COVID-19. This sequence joins TRBV19 and TRBJ1-5; D is unresolved. CDR3 sequence: CASSIGQASNQPQHF. CDR3 coding DNA: TGTGCCAGTAGTATCGGCCAGGCCAGCAATCAGCCCCAGCATTTT.